A selection of T cell receptor beta chains follows, all from one sample in a study of shared clonotypes between healthy human individuals. Only in-frame clones appear in the TCRdb table, and some are missing; sequencing was by immunoSEQ multiplex PCR. The sample holds 2 million to 3 million clones, 93% seen once. The sample taken for sequencing was naive CD4+ T cells from PBMCs. Receptors were obtained from a young man in good health. Some clones in this sample may be carry-over from other donors' samples. Each CDR3 is given with its conserved first and last residue. Each record gives: D gene, clone size, V gene, J gene, CDR3 DNA, CDR3 protein. A D gene is named only where the DNA matches it firmly. Not every row has a clone size; where given, it reads once, few, many or a size class.

D gene: -
clone size: once
V gene: TRBV28
J gene: TRBJ2-7
CDR3 DNA: TGTGCCAGCAGGCCCGGGACTCGGGAGCAGTACTTC
CDR3 protein: CASRPGTREQYF

D gene: -
clone size: -
V gene: TRBV2
J gene: TRBJ2-2
CDR3 DNA: TGTGCCAGCAGTTGGTGGGAAGGAGGGACCGGGGAGCTGTTTTTT
CDR3 protein: CASSWWEGGTGELFF

D gene: -
clone size: -
V gene: TRBV4-3
J gene: TRBJ1-5
CDR3 DNA: TGCGCCAGCAGCCAAGAGGTGGGACGGTCCATTCATTTT
CDR3 protein: CASSQEVGRSIHF

D gene: -
clone size: -
V gene: TRBV4-1
J gene: TRBJ2-2
CDR3 DNA: TGCGCCAGCACCTCAGGGAGAGTCCGGGACGTCTCGGAGGGGGAGCTGTTTTTT
CDR3 protein: CASTSGRVRDVSEGELFF

D gene: TRBD1
clone size: -
V gene: TRBV7-9
J gene: TRBJ2-5
CDR3 DNA: TGTGCCAGCAGCTTAGCGGGGACAGGCCAAGAGACCCAGTACTTC
CDR3 protein: CASSLAGTGQETQYF

D gene: -
clone size: -
V gene: TRBV2
J gene: TRBJ2-1
CDR3 DNA: TGTGCCAGCAATCTCGGGAGTTACAATGAGCAGTTCTTC
CDR3 protein: CASNLGSYNEQFF

D gene: -
clone size: -
V gene: TRBV11-3
J gene: TRBJ2-1
CDR3 DNA: TGTGCCAGCAGCTTAGGGGCTGACAATGAGCAGTTCTTC
CDR3 protein: CASSLGADNEQFF

D gene: -
clone size: -
V gene: TRBV11-1
J gene: TRBJ2-1
CDR3 DNA: TGTGCCAGCAGCACCCAGGGTCGGATTTACAATGAGCAGTTCTTC
CDR3 protein: CASSTQGRIYNEQFF

D gene: -
clone size: -
V gene: TRBV9
J gene: TRBJ2-6
CDR3 DNA: TGTGCCAGCAGCGCCCCAGCTTCGGTCGCTGGGGCCAACGTCCTGACTTTC
CDR3 protein: CASSAPASVAGANVLTF

D gene: -
clone size: -
V gene: TRBV18
J gene: TRBJ1-2
CDR3 DNA: TGTGCCAGCTCTCACACCGGGACGGACTATGGCTACACCTTC
CDR3 protein: CASSHTGTDYGYTF

D gene: -
clone size: -
V gene: TRBV7-9
J gene: TRBJ1-2
CDR3 DNA: TGTGCCAGCAGCCCCGCCCGGACTGCTACCTATGGCTACACCTTC
CDR3 protein: CASSPARTATYGYTF

D gene: -
clone size: -
V gene: TRBV5-1
J gene: TRBJ1-4
CDR3 DNA: TGCGCCAGCAGCTTGGAAGATAATGAAAAACTGTTTTTT
CDR3 protein: CASSLEDNEKLFF

D gene: -
clone size: -
V gene: TRBV9
J gene: TRBJ1-1
CDR3 DNA: TGTGCCAGCAGCGTAGGGGTTACGGACCCCTACACTGAAGCTTTCTTT
CDR3 protein: CASSVGVTDPYTEAFF

D gene: TRBD1
clone size: -
V gene: TRBV28
J gene: TRBJ1-5
CDR3 DNA: TGTGCCGGAAAACCGCGGGACAGACCCAATCAGCCCCAGCATTTT
CDR3 protein: CAGKPRDRPNQPQHF

D gene: -
clone size: -
V gene: TRBV7-9
J gene: TRBJ2-7
CDR3 DNA: TGTGCCGCGGGGAGAAACTACGAGCAGTACTTC
CDR3 protein: CAAGRNYEQYF

D gene: TRBD1
clone size: -
V gene: TRBV2
J gene: TRBJ2-2
CDR3 DNA: TGTGCCTCATCACGGGACAGGGGGGACACCGGGGAGCTGTTTTTT
CDR3 protein: CASSRDRGDTGELFF

D gene: TRBD1
clone size: -
V gene: TRBV4-1
J gene: TRBJ2-4
CDR3 DNA: TGCGCCAGCAGCCGAGAGGACAGGATCCAAAACATTCAGTACTTC
CDR3 protein: CASSREDRIQNIQYF

D gene: TRBD2
clone size: -
V gene: TRBV28
J gene: TRBJ2-7
CDR3 DNA: TGTGCCAGCAGTCAATCTAGCGGACGGGCCATGTACGAGCAGTACTTC
CDR3 protein: CASSQSSGRAMYEQYF

D gene: -
clone size: -
V gene: TRBV11-2
J gene: TRBJ1-3
CDR3 DNA: TGTGCCAGCAGCTTGGCGAGGAGGGCTACTGGAAACACCATATATTTT
CDR3 protein: CASSLARRATGNTIYF

D gene: -
clone size: once
V gene: TRBV4-2
J gene: TRBJ1-5
CDR3 DNA: TGTGCCAGCAAGGTAAATAAGGGTTCAAATCAGCCCCAGCATTTT
CDR3 protein: CASKVNKGSNQPQHF

D gene: -
clone size: -
V gene: TRBV6-1
J gene: TRBJ2-2
CDR3 DNA: TGTGCCAGCAGTGAACTGAATGGTATCGTTAGGACTACCGGGGAGCTGTTTTTT
CDR3 protein: CASSELNGIVRTTGELFF

D gene: -
clone size: -
V gene: TRBV4-1
J gene: TRBJ2-1
CDR3 DNA: TGCGCCAGCAGCCCCGCCTCCTACAATGAGCAGTTCTTC
CDR3 protein: CASSPASYNEQFF

D gene: -
clone size: -
V gene: TRBV11-2
J gene: TRBJ1-2
CDR3 DNA: TGTGCCAGCAGCTTGGGTCTGAACTATGGCTACACCTTC
CDR3 protein: CASSLGLNYGYTF

D gene: -
clone size: -
V gene: TRBV11-2
J gene: TRBJ1-4
CDR3 DNA: TGTGCCAGCAGCAGTACCGGGACTTCTAATGAAAAACTGTTTTTT
CDR3 protein: CASSSTGTSNEKLFF

D gene: TRBD1
clone size: -
V gene: TRBV28
J gene: TRBJ2-7
CDR3 DNA: TGTGCCAGCAGCCCATCCTCCGGGACAGCCAAGTCCTACGAGCAGTACTTC
CDR3 protein: CASSPSSGTAKSYEQYF

D gene: -
clone size: -
V gene: TRBV14
J gene: TRBJ2-7
CDR3 DNA: TGTGCCAGCAGCCAAGTCGGTGATCCTACCTACGAGCAGTACTTC
CDR3 protein: CASSQVGDPTYEQYF

D gene: -
clone size: -
V gene: TRBV4-3
J gene: TRBJ2-1
CDR3 DNA: TGCGCCAGCAGCCAAGGAGCGCACATAGGGAATGAGCAGTTCTTC
CDR3 protein: CASSQGAHIGNEQFF

D gene: -
clone size: -
V gene: TRBV9
J gene: TRBJ2-7
CDR3 DNA: TGTGCCAGCAGCCCGACTTGGGACGGTTCCTACGAGCAGTACTTC
CDR3 protein: CASSPTWDGSYEQYF

D gene: -
clone size: -
V gene: TRBV4-1
J gene: TRBJ1-3
CDR3 DNA: TGCGCCAGCAGCCAAGGATCTCAGGCGATCTTTGGAAACACCATATATTTT
CDR3 protein: CASSQGSQAIFGNTIYF

D gene: -
clone size: -
V gene: TRBV4-2
J gene: TRBJ1-2
CDR3 DNA: TGTGCCAGCAGCCAAGATGATGGCTACACCTTC
CDR3 protein: CASSQDDGYTF

D gene: -
clone size: -
V gene: TRBV27
J gene: TRBJ2-3
CDR3 DNA: TGTGCCAGCAGTTTATCGAGACAGGGCACAGATACGCAGTATTTT
CDR3 protein: CASSLSRQGTDTQYF

D gene: TRBD1
clone size: -
V gene: TRBV9
J gene: TRBJ2-5
CDR3 DNA: TGTGCCAGCAGCGTACAAGACAGGGGGTCGTGGGAGACCCAGTACTTC
CDR3 protein: CASSVQDRGSWETQYF

D gene: -
clone size: -
V gene: TRBV2
J gene: TRBJ1-5
CDR3 DNA: TGTGCCAGCAGTAGTCAGGGTTTTAGAAATCAGCCCCAGCATTTT
CDR3 protein: CASSSQGFRNQPQHF

D gene: -
clone size: few
V gene: TRBV10-3
J gene: TRBJ2-2
CDR3 DNA: TGTGCCATCAGGGGGTCCGGGGAGCTGTTTTTT
CDR3 protein: CAIRGSGELFF

D gene: -
clone size: -
V gene: TRBV28
J gene: TRBJ2-1
CDR3 DNA: TGTGCCAGCAGATCGTCCTACAATGAGCAGTTCTTC
CDR3 protein: CASRSSYNEQFF

D gene: -
clone size: -
V gene: TRBV6-5
J gene: TRBJ1-2
CDR3 DNA: TGTGCCAGCAGTTACCGCGGGGGGCGGTCTTGGTTTGGCTACACCTTC
CDR3 protein: CASSYRGGRSWFGYTF

D gene: -
clone size: -
V gene: TRBV4-1
J gene: TRBJ1-2
CDR3 DNA: TGCGCCAGCAGCCAAGGCCGGGTGACTAACTATGGCTACACCTTC
CDR3 protein: CASSQGRVTNYGYTF

D gene: -
clone size: -
V gene: TRBV7-3
J gene: TRBJ2-1
CDR3 DNA: TGTGCCAGCAGCTTAAGCTCGGCTAACTACAATGAGCAGTTCTTC
CDR3 protein: CASSLSSANYNEQFF

D gene: -
clone size: -
V gene: TRBV30
J gene: TRBJ2-1
CDR3 DNA: TGTGCCTGGAGTAAGGGGAGACTATCCTACAATGAGCAGTTCTTC
CDR3 protein: CAWSKGRLSYNEQFF

D gene: -
clone size: -
V gene: TRBV7-3
J gene: TRBJ2-1
CDR3 DNA: TGTGCCAGCAGCTCCTCAGGGGACAATGAGCAGTTCTTC
CDR3 protein: CASSSSGDNEQFF

D gene: -
clone size: -
V gene: TRBV18
J gene: TRBJ2-2
CDR3 DNA: TGTGCCAGCTCACCACCGGTCTTCCCAAACACCGGGGAGCTGTTTTTT
CDR3 protein: CASSPPVFPNTGELFF

D gene: TRBD1
clone size: -
V gene: TRBV4-1
J gene: TRBJ2-1
CDR3 DNA: TGCGCCAGCAGCCAAGATAGGGGTCGCGCAGGGGGCAATGAGCAGTTCTTC
CDR3 protein: CASSQDRGRAGGNEQFF

D gene: TRBD1
clone size: -
V gene: TRBV7-3
J gene: TRBJ2-7
CDR3 DNA: TGTGCCAGCAGCTGGGCAGGACAGGACAGCGAGCAGTACTTC
CDR3 protein: CASSWAGQDSEQYF

D gene: TRBD1
clone size: -
V gene: TRBV2
J gene: TRBJ1-5
CDR3 DNA: TGTGCCAGCAGTAGGACAGGAACTAATCAGCCCCAGCATTTT
CDR3 protein: CASSRTGTNQPQHF

D gene: TRBD1
clone size: -
V gene: TRBV5-4
J gene: TRBJ1-2
CDR3 DNA: TGTGCCAGCAGCGTCCCAGGGGGGCGCGGCTACACCTTC
CDR3 protein: CASSVPGGRGYTF

D gene: -
clone size: -
V gene: TRBV6-1
J gene: TRBJ1-2
CDR3 DNA: TGTGCCAGCAGGGTTTCCGGGACGGCCTATGGCTACACCTTC
CDR3 protein: CASRVSGTAYGYTF

D gene: -
clone size: once
V gene: TRBV14
J gene: TRBJ1-2
CDR3 DNA: TGTGCCAGCAGCCGGGACGTGTATGGCTACACCTTC
CDR3 protein: CASSRDVYGYTF

D gene: -
clone size: -
V gene: TRBV7-6
J gene: TRBJ1-3
CDR3 DNA: TGTGCCAGCAGCTTAGGAGCCACGCAGGGAAACACCATATATTTT
CDR3 protein: CASSLGATQGNTIYF